This T cell receptor (beta chain) came from a study of identifying expanded T cells in peripheral blood. General observations from the study: Variance in clone template counts between roughly 2-week samples significantly increased with total template count across all healthy donors. Over around two and four weeks, about 16.4 and 19 clones changed, versus around 1.2 between replicates.

No infections or other immune events were documented during collection. Clones were read by immunoSEQ multiplex PCR, and TCRdb kept only the in-frame ones, dropping some. The sample lists approximately 90,000 clones, approximately 91% occurring once. About this clone: Its antigen is not known.

Trimming took 3 bases from V and 6 from J, leaving 11 bases between them. The CDR3 sequence is 14 residues long. Germline V gene lookup returns CDR1 KGHSH and CDR2 LQKENI. V usage is TRBV18 and J usage is TRBJ1-4; D is possibly TRBD1 (5 bases). This clonotype was sampled from a person aged 18 to 75 in good health. Sequenced: blood. This CDR3 reads CASSPAGPHEKLFF. In DNA, the CDR3 is TGTGCCAGCTCACCGGCAGGGCCCCATGAAAAACTGTTTTTT.